The clone carrying this TCR beta chain was seen repeatedly, ten times or more. Antigen: not known. The germline gives CDR1 SGHRS, CDR2 YFSETQ. CDR3 length equals 16 residues. V was pared by 0 bases and J by 10 bases, with 17 bases between. Synthesis of cDNA used 5'RACE (with 10-nucleotide random UMIs). Over 180 million TCR-beta sequences from 15-18 subjects were obtained in each sequencing run. TCRdb reprocessed the 5' RACE reads with MiXCR, giving one entry per CDR3 protein. The sample consists of about 55,000 distinct CDR3 sequences, around 4% of them appearing once. The sample belongs to a study of neurological immune-mediated disorders. Overall study results and limits: Falling below healthy controls, multiple sclerosis showed the least TCR clonal expansion, while HTLV-1-associated myelopathy showed the most.

The unsorted libraries were made from 2 million PBMCs kept at -80 C. The clonotype comes from a young man with multiple sclerosis. The source material was PBMCs. V gene TRBV5-1 combines with J gene TRBJ1-6; a possible D gene is TRBD1 (5 bases). The CDR3 region has the DNA TGCGCCAGCAGCTTGGCCTCGGCCGATAGGGGCTCACCCCTCCACTTT. This codes for CASSLASADRGSPLHF.